This T cell receptor (beta chain) was captured in a study of metastatic and nonmetastatic thyroid tumors (TCRdb year 2020). For the wider study: Repertoires were compared across peripheral blood and tumor or nodule tissue samples from malignant and benign thyroid patients.

No patient had received any treatment before thyroid surgery. Using T-cell receptor beta sequencing, the study looked back at clinical samples from patients collected from about 2012 to 2018. Findings and caveats that apply to the study as a whole: In both blood and tumor samples, TCR beta diversity was reported to be significantly higher in malignant tumors than in benign nodules.

This clone qualifies as medium-sized (0.01 to 0.1%). Its antigen is not yet known. Base qualities are missing; no much larger clone stands one base away. The library came from PCR. The run used an Illumina HiSeq 4000. The TCR beta-chain CDR3 region of each patient was profiled by high-throughput sequencing. Processing in the source paper ran as follows. A classifier to discriminate distant-metastatic papillary thyroid cancer patients was built from CDR3 differences across clinicopathological groups. The Shannon index was used to assess repertoire diversity, and the Morisita-Horn index was used to assess tumor-blood repertoire similarity. TCRdb itself trimmed the public reads at Q25 with fastp, ran MiXCR and retained productive beta chains. TCRdb's processing, not the authors' own work, is the source of the V and J calls. The sample contains more than 7,500 clones, approximately 22% of them found a single time. The ten largest make up roughly 17% of the sample.

The sequenced material came from adjacent normal tissue. This receptor was identified in a female donor with papillary thyroid cancer or a benign thyroid nodule (not recorded which). Some clones in this sample may be carry-over from other donors' samples.

The CDR3 reads CASSRGDRSYGYTF. The nucleotides are TGTGCCAGCAGCCGCGGAGACAGGAGCTATGGCTACACCTTC. The chain is made from TRBV7-2 and TRBJ1-2; the D segment could be TRBD1, given 6 matching bases. Sequences SGHTA (CDR1) and FQGNSA (CDR2) are obtained from the germline V gene. Reading from cysteine to phenylalanine, the CDR3 counts 14 amino acids. Here the CDR3 DNA is all that survives: 42 bases in frame from base 1. Trimming removed 5 bases from V and 4 bases from J, leaving 14 bases between the germline ends.